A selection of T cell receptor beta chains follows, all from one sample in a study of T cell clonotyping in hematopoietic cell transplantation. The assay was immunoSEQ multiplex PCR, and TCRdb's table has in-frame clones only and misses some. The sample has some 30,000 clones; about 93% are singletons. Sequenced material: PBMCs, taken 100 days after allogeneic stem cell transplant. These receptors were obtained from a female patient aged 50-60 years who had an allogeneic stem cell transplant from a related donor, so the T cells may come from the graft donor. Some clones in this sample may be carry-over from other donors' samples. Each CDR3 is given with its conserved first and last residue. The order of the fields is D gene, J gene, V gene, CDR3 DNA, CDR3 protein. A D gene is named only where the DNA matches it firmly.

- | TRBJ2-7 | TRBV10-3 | TGTGCCATCAGTGAGTCTTGGTCACTAGACTTATCCGAGCAGTACTTC | CAISESWSLDLSEQYF
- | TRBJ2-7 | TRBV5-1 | TGCGCCAGCAGCTTGGGTGGGACCGCCTACGAGCAGTACTTC | CASSLGGTAYEQYF
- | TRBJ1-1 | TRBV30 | TGTGCCTGGACCCCGTCAGGGTACGGTGAAGCTTTCTTT | CAWTPSGYGEAFF
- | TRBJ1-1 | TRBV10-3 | TGTGCCATCAGTGAGTCGACACGTCCTGAGGCTTTCTTT | CAISESTRPEAFF
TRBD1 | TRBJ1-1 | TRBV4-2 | TGTGCCAGCAGCCCAATCTTACAGGGGGTTTACACTGAAGCTTTCTTT | CASSPILQGVYTEAFF
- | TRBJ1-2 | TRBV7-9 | TGTGCCAGCAGCTTAGGTGCAGCGCGCTATGGCTACACCTTC | CASSLGAARYGYTF
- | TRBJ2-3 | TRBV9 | TGTGCCAGCAGCGTGGGGACCGCAGATACGCAGTATTTT | CASSVGTADTQYF
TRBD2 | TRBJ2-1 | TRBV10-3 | TGTGCCATCAGTGAGAGGACTAGCGGGGGAAACAATGAGCAGTTCTTC | CAISERTSGGNNEQFF
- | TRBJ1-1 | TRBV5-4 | TGTGCCAGCAGCGCCGGAAGGACTGAAGCTTTCTTT | CASSAGRTEAFF
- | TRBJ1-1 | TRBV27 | TGTGCCAGCTTAGGGAGGGGGTTGAACACTGAAGCTTTCTTT | CASLGRGLNTEAFF
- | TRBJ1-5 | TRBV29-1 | TGCAGCGTTGAAGCGGGGCGTGGGCAGCCCCAGCATTTT | CSVEAGRGQPQHF
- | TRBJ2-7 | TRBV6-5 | TGTGCCAGCAGTCGGGACGGAACCTCCTACGAGCAGTACTTC | CASSRDGTSYEQYF
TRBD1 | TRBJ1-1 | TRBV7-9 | TGTGCCAGCAGCTTGGATCCGGACAGGGGAACTTTCTTT | CASSLDPDRGTFF
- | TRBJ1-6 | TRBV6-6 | TGTGCCAGCAGTTACTCGACCGATTCACCCCTCCACTTT | CASSYSTDSPLHF
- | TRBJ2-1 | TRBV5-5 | TGTGCCAGCAGCTTGGGCAGGGCCAACAATGAGCAGTTCTTC | CASSLGRANNEQFF
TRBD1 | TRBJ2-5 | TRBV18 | TGTGCCAGCTCACCCGACAGGGGGCAAGAGACCCAGTACTTC | CASSPDRGQETQYF
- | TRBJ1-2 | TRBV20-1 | TGCAGTGCTAGAGAGGGTCATGGCTACACCTTC | CSAREGHGYTF
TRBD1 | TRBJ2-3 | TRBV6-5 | TGTGCCAGCAGTCCCCGGACAGGTAGCACAGATACGCAGTATTTT | CASSPRTGSTDTQYF
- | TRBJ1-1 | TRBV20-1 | TGCAGTGCGATACCGAACACTGAAGCTTTCTTT | CSAIPNTEAFF